One and the same sample provided the 25 T cell receptor beta chains below, sequenced in a study of monozygotic twins with inflammatory bowel disease. TCRdb reanalyzed the 5' RACE reads and collapses them to one entry per CDR3 protein, without DNA. This sample contains some 400,000 distinct CDR3 sequences. Sequences were obtained from blood. These receptors came from a human donor with ulcerative colitis or Crohn's disease, or a healthy co-twin of an affected twin (not recorded which).

The chain links TRBV5-1 to TRBJ2-3; no DNA is available, so the TRBD2 call from TCRdb remains unchecked. The CDR3 runs to 15 residues. CDR1 is SGHRS and CDR2 is YFSETQ in the germline V gene. The chain's CDR3 is CASSLPAGVTDTQYF.

The chain uses TRBV14 and TRBJ2-7. This CDR3 spans 13 amino acids. Germline CDR1 and CDR2: SGHDN and FVKESK. CDR3 in amino acids: CASSPQGPYEQYF.

V usage is TRBV20-1 and J usage is TRBJ1-5. Germline V gene lookup returns CDR1 DFQATT and CDR2 SNEGSKA (reference sequence). The CDR3 is 13 amino acids. CDR3 sequence: CSARSSFDQPQHF.

The chain couples TRBV12-3 or TRBV12-4 to TRBJ1-3; TCRdb gives TRBD1 as the D gene, but with no DNA this cannot be confirmed. The CDR3 loop spans 15 amino acids. CDR3 protein: CASSPTGVSGNTIYF.

This chain uses TRBV7-2 with TRBJ1-5; the TCRdb D gene call, TRBD1, has no DNA to confirm it. The germline CDR1 and CDR2 sequences are SGHTA and FQGNSA. CDR3 size: 14 residues. The CDR3 is CASSSLRGDQPQHF.

The chain links TRBV5-1 to TRBJ2-7; the D gene TCRdb calls, TRBD1, cannot be checked with no DNA. The germline gives CDR1 SGHRS, CDR2 YFSETQ. CDR3 size: 14 residues. CDR3: CASSSGTGGSEQYF.

This rearrangement joins TRBV4-2 to TRBJ1-5; TCRdb lists TRBD1, though no DNA is available to test this call. The germline V gene has CDR1 LGHNA and CDR2 YNFKEQ. CDR3 length: 15 amino acids. The chain's CDR3 is CASSQGDRENQPQHF.

The rearrangement uses TRBV12-3 or TRBV12-4 and TRBJ1-2; checking the TCRdb D call of TRBD1 is not possible without DNA. The CDR3 runs to 13 residues. CDR3 protein: CASSNRGREGYTF.

V and J are TRBV9 and TRBJ1-5; TCRdb selects TRBD1, and the lack of DNA leaves this call unchecked. This CDR3 has 13 amino acids. Germline assignment: CDR1 SGDLS and CDR2 YYNGEE. CDR3 sequence reads: CASSVVRDQPQHF.

The rearrangement uses TRBV5-1 and TRBJ2-3. This CDR3 contains 15 residues. Germline lookup yields CDR1 SGHRS and CDR2 YFSETQ. CDR3 sequence: CASSLGGLAADTQYF.

The chain has TRBV7-9 and TRBJ1-5; no DNA is available, so the TRBD1 call from TCRdb remains unchecked. Germline loops: CDR1 SEHNR, CDR2 FQNEAQ (reference sequence). The CDR3 contains 12 residues. The CDR3 region is CASSFDQGTQHF.

J is TRBJ2-1 and V is TRBV6-2 or TRBV6-3; absent DNA, TCRdb's TRBD1 call cannot be checked. This CDR3 has 16 amino acids. Germline CDR1 reads MNHEY; CDR2 reads SVGEGT. This chain's CDR3 is CASSYSSFSRGNEQFF.

The CDR3: CASSVLKGTEAFF. J is TRBJ1-1 and V is TRBV12-3 or TRBV12-4. This CDR3 has 13 residues.

The V call is TRBV29-1, the J call TRBJ2-1; lacking DNA, the TRBD1 call made by TCRdb goes unchecked. Germline CDR1 reads SQVTM; CDR2 reads ANQGSEA. The CDR3 extends over 11 amino acids. CDR3: CSVDRGNEQFF.

V usage is TRBV19 and J usage is TRBJ2-1; TCRdb outputs TRBD2, but without DNA this stays unchecked. This CDR3 region has 15 residues. CDR1 and CDR2 (germline): LNHDA, SQIVND (reference sequence). This chain's CDR3 is CASSISSGGNNEQFF.

This rearrangement joins TRBV6-2 or TRBV6-3 to TRBJ1-1. Germline CDR1 reads MNHEY; CDR2 reads SVGEGT. This CDR3 is built from 13 residues. The CDR3 loop is CASSRRMNTEAFF.

V is TRBV5-1 and J is TRBJ1-1; TCRdb picks TRBD1, but there is no DNA to check that call. The CDR3 extends over 14 amino acids. The V gene's germline CDR1 is SGHRS and CDR2 YFSETQ. This CDR3 is CASRGGQGDTEAFF.

The rearrangement uses TRBV2 and TRBJ2-4. This CDR3 region has 15 residues. Germline CDR1 and CDR2: SNHLY and FYNNEI. CDR3 amino acids: CASSDTGLAKNIQYF.

The chain recombines TRBV20-1 with TRBJ1-1; without DNA, the TCRdb call of TRBD1 cannot be checked. The CDR3 contains 14 residues. Per the germline V gene, CDR1 is DFQATT and CDR2 is SNEGSKA (reference sequence). The CDR3 loop reads CSGYPGPTNTEAFF.

V usage is TRBV10-3 and J usage is TRBJ2-3; the D gene TCRdb calls, TRBD1, cannot be checked with no DNA. CDR1 and CDR2 (germline): ENHRY, SYGVKD. The CDR3 is 14 amino acids. The CDR3 reads CAPLGGAGTDTQYF.

The J gene is TRBJ1-1, the V gene TRBV20-1. This CDR3 spans 12 amino acids. Germline CDR1 is DFQATT and CDR2 is SNEGSKA (reference sequence). CDR3 sequence: CSARGTDTKAFF.

The V call is TRBV6-1, the J call TRBJ2-1; TCRdb selects TRBD2, and the lack of DNA leaves this call unchecked. The germline CDR1 and CDR2 sequences are MNHNS and SASEGT. The CDR3 is 15 residues long. The CDR3 reads CASSMTSGGYNEQFF.

CDR3 protein: CASSQGGSWGYTF. V gene TRBV4-2 combines with J gene TRBJ1-2. Germline CDR1 reads LGHNA; CDR2 reads YNFKEQ. This CDR3 is built from 13 residues.

V is TRBV20-1 and J is TRBJ2-2. The CDR3 is 13 amino acids. Germline-derived CDR1 and CDR2 are DFQATT and SNEGSKA (reference sequence). CDR3 loop: CSAAPRPTGELFF.

The chain joins TRBV7-2 to TRBJ1-5; lacking DNA, the TRBD1 call made by TCRdb goes unchecked. In germline, CDR1 is SGHTA, CDR2 FQGNSA. This CDR3 comprises 16 residues. The chain's CDR3 is CASSLDSRVDNQPQHF. Together with reference TRBV7-2 and TRBJ1-5, the CDR3 gives the full variable domain: GAGVSQSPSNKVTEKGKDVELRCDPISGHTALYWYRQSLGQGLEFLIYFQGNSAPDKSGLPSDRFSAERTGGSVSTLTIQRTQQEDSAVYLCASSLDSRVDNQPQHFGDGTRLSIL.